The rows below give T cell receptor beta chains drawn from one sample of a study of blood T cell repertoires in COVID-19. TCRdb's copy holds only in-frame clones and misses some; the assay was immunoSEQ multiplex PCR. This sample has approximately 97,000 clones; around 87% occur once, and the top ten carry roughly 3.1%. What was sequenced was peripheral blood. The receptors originated from a man aged 50 or older with active or convalescent COVID-19. CDR3s include the opening cysteine and the closing phenylalanine or tryptophan. D genes are given only for firm matches. Clone size is given for some rows only: seen once, a few or many times, or a class if the clone is expanded.

v_call	clone_size	j_call	d_call	cdr3_aa	cdr3_nt
TRBV6-5	-	TRBJ2-7	-	CASSYQKGYEQYF	TGTGCCAGCAGTTACCAAAAGGGGTACGAGCAGTACTTC
TRBV14	-	TRBJ1-6	-	CASSQGQGWSPLHF	TGTGCCAGCAGCCAAGGGCAGGGTTGGTCACCCCTCCACTTT
TRBV11-2	-	TRBJ2-7	TRBD1	CASSLFRTGTYEQYF	TGTGCCAGCAGCTTATTCAGGACAGGGACCTACGAGCAGTACTTC
TRBV6-2/TRBV6-3	-	TRBJ1-2	-	CASSYTGNYGYTF	TGTGCCAGCAGTTATACAGGGAACTATGGCTACACCTTC
TRBV7-2	-	TRBJ2-7	TRBD2	CASSHSGTSVGEQYF	TGTGCCAGCAGCCATTCCGGGACTAGCGTGGGCGAGCAGTACTTC
TRBV30	-	TRBJ1-2	-	CAWSGGAWYTF	TGTGCCTGGAGTGGGGGCGCGTGGTACACCTTC
TRBV18	-	TRBJ1-5	-	CASSPAQGGNQPQHF	TGTGCCAGCTCACCGGCGCAGGGTGGCAATCAGCCCCAGCATTTT
TRBV20-1	-	TRBJ2-5	-	CSASWGGAAGSQYF	TGCAGTGCTAGTTGGGGCGGGGCGGCTGGATCCCAGTACTTC
TRBV3-1/TRBV3-2	once	TRBJ1-1	-	CASSRLSDTEAFF	TGTGCCAGCAGCCGCCTCTCAGACACTGAAGCTTTCTTT
TRBV6-5	-	TRBJ2-5	-	CASSRTGGETQYF	TGTGCCAGCTCCCGGACAGGAGGGGAGACCCAGTACTTC